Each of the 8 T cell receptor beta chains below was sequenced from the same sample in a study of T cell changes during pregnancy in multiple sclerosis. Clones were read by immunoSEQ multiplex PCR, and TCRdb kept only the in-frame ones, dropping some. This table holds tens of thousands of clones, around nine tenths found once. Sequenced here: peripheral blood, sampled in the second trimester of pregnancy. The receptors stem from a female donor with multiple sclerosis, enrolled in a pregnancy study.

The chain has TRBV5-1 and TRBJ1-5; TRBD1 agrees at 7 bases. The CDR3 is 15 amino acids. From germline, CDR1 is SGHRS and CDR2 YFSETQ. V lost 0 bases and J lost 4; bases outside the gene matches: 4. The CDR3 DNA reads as TGCGCCAGCAGCTTGGCGGGACAGCGAAATCAGCCCCAGCATTTT. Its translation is CASSLAGQRNQPQHF.

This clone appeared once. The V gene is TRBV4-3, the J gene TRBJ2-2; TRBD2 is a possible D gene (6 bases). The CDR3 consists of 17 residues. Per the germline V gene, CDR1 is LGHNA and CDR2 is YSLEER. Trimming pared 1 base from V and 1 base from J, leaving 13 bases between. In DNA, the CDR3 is TGCGCCAGCAGCCAAGTGAGCGTCGGGGGGAACACCGGGGAGCTGTTTTTT. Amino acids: CASSQVSVGGNTGELFF.

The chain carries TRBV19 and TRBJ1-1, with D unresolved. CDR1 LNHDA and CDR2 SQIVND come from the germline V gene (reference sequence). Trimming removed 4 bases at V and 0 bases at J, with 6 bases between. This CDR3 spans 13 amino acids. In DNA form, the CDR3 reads TGTGCCAGTAGTAGTACGGTGAACACTGAAGCTTTCTTT. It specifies CASSSTVNTEAFF. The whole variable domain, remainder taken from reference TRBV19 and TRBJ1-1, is DGGITQSPKYLFRKEGQNVTLSCEQNLNHDAMYWYRQDPGQGLRLIYYSQIVNDFQKGDIAEGYSVSREKKESFPLTVTSAQKNPTAFYLCASSSTVNTEAFFGQGTRLTVV.

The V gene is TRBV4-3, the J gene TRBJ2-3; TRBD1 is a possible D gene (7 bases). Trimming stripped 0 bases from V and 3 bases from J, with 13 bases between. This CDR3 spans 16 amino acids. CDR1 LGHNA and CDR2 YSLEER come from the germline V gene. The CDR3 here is CASSQELEGATDTQYF. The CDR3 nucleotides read TGCGCCAGCAGCCAAGAACTGGAGGGGGCAACAGATACGCAGTATTTT.

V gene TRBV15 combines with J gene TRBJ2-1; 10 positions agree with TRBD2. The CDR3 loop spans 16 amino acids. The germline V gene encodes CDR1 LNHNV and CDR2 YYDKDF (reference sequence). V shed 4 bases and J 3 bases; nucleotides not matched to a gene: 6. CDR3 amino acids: CATSIRTSGVYNEQFF. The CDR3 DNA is TGTGCCACCAGCATAAGGACTAGCGGAGTCTACAATGAGCAGTTCTTC.

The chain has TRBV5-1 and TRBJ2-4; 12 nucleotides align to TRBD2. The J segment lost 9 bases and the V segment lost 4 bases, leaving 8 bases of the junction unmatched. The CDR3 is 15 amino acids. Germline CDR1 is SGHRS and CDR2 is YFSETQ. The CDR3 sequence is CASSLWTSGVGIQYF. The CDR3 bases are TGCGCCAGCAGCCTCTGGACTAGCGGGGTCGGCATTCAGTACTTC.

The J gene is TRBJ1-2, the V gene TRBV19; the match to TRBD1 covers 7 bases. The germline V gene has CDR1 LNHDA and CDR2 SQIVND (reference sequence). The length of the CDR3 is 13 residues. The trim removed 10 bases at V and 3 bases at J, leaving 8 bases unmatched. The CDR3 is CATRNRGYYGYTF. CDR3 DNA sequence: TGTGCCACCAGAAACAGGGGCTACTATGGCTACACCTTC.

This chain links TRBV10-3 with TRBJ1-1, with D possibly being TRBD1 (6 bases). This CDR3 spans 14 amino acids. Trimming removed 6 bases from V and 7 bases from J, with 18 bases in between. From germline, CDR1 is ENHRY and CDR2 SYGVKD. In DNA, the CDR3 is TGTGCCATCAGCCCGACAGGTTTTAAGAGTGAAGCTTTCTTT. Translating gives CAISPTGFKSEAFF.